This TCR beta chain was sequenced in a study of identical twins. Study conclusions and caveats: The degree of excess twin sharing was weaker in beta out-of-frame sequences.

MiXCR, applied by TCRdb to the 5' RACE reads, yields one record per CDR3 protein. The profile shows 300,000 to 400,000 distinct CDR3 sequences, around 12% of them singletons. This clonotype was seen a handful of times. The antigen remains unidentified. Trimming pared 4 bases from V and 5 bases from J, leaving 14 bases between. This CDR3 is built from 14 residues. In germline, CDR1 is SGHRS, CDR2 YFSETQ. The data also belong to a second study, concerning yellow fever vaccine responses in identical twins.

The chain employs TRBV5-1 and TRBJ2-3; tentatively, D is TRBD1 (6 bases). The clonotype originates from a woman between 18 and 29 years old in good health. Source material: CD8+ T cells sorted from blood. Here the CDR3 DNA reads TGCGCCAGCAGCAACTCAGGGGTTAGAGATACGCAGTATTTT. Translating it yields CASSNSGVRDTQYF.